This T cell receptor (beta chain) stems from a study of cytomegalovirus exposure and HLA in healthy donors. Study summary: The platform used for the roughly 130 validation repertoires matched that of the roughly 630 first-cohort repertoires, a later analysis reported.

Study-level findings and limits: There were fewer than 200 TCR beta chains listed as cytomegalovirus-associated.

CDR1 and CDR2 from the germline V gene are SGDLS and YYNGEE. The CDR3 is 15 residues long. Trimming took off 0 bases at V and 9 bases at J, with 16 bases between the two ends. Details on this clone: Its target is not known.

Measured with immunoSEQ multiplex PCR; TCRdb has only the in-frame clones, and not every one. The sample lists about 78,000 clones; almost 97% were seen once. The clonotype originates from a man between 18 and 35 years old in good health and CMV-seropositive. This sequence joins TRBV9 and TRBJ2-1; D gene ambiguous. Sequenced material: PBMCs. The CDR3: CASSVATVIGGEQFF. CDR3 nucleotides: TGTGCCAGCAGCGTAGCTACAGTTATAGGTGGTGAGCAGTTCTTC.